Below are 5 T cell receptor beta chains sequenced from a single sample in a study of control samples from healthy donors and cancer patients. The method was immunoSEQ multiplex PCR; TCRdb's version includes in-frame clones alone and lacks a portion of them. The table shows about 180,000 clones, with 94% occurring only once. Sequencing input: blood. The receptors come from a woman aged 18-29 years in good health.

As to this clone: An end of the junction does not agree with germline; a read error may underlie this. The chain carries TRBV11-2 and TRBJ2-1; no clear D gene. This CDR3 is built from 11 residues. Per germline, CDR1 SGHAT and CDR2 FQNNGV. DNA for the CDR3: TGTGCCAGCAGCTCCTTCAATGAGCAGTTCTTC. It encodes CASSSFNEQFF.

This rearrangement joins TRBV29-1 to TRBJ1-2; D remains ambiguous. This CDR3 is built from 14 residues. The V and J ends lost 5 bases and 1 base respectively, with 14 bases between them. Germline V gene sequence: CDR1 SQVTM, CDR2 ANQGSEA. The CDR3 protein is CSVHLVGLNYGYTF. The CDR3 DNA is TGCAGCGTTCATTTGGTTGGTCTTAACTATGGCTACACCTTC.

The CDR3 here is CASSQVGRGYSPLHF. The CDR3 DNA reads as TGCGCCAGCAGCCAAGTTGGCAGAGGATATTCACCCCTCCACTTT. The chain has TRBV4-1 and TRBJ1-6; no firm D call. Per the germline V gene, CDR1 is MGHRA and CDR2 is YSYEKL. Trimming cost V 1 base and J 8 bases, with 12 bases left between them. The CDR3 totals 15 residues.

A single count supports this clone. The CDR3 DNA is TGTGCCAGCTTTACTCGACAGGGCTCGGGAAACACCATATATTTT. It specifies CASFTRQGSGNTIYF. The chain links TRBV18 to TRBJ1-3; the match to TRBD1 covers 7 bases. Germline trimming cut 7 bases from V and 4 bases from J; bases unmatched to any gene: 10. In germline, CDR1 is KGHSH, CDR2 LQKENI. The CDR3 is made up of 15 amino acids.

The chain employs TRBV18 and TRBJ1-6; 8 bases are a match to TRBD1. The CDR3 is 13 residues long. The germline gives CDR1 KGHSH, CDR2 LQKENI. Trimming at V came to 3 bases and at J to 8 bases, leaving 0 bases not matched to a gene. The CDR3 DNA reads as TGTGCCAGCTCACCGGACAGGGATTCACCCCTCCACTTT. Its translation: CASSPDRDSPLHF.